The 30 T cell receptor beta chains below come from one sample, sequenced in a study of T cells expressing NK-cell markers. TCRdb re-called the 5' RACE reads, yielding one record per CDR3 amino acid sequence without DNA. In total, the table holds some 600,000 distinct CDR3 sequences. The material sequenced was blood T cells: a sorted CD56 or NKG2C T cell subset, CD4+ or CD8+ T cells, or bulk PBMC T cells (not recorded which). The receptors were gathered from a man aged 18 to 30 in good health.

The V call is TRBV20-1, the J call TRBJ1-4. The length of the CDR3 is 17 residues. Germline CDR1 DFQATT, CDR2 SNEGSKA (reference sequence). This chain's CDR3 is CSASYPLGDAFGEKLFF.

J is TRBJ1-5 and V is TRBV20-1. The CDR3 extends over 14 amino acids. The germline V gene has CDR1 DFQATT and CDR2 SNEGSKA (reference sequence). CDR3 sequence reads: CSASGGRPSQPQHF.

The chain links TRBV4-2 to TRBJ2-5; lacking DNA, the TRBD1 call made by TCRdb goes unchecked. There are 18 residues in the CDR3. Germline loops: CDR1 LGHNA, CDR2 YNFKEQ. This CDR3 reads CASSQDSTLDREEETQYF.

V is TRBV20-1 and J is TRBJ2-3; TCRdb indicates TRBD2, and absent DNA this call remains unverified. This CDR3 contains 14 residues. Germline assignment: CDR1 DFQATT and CDR2 SNEGSKA (reference sequence). The CDR3: CSARRLAGVDTQYF.

The CDR3 reads CASSFSGQDTEAFF. The chain employs TRBV5-1 and TRBJ1-1; TCRdb calls TRBD1, which cannot be checked without DNA. CDR3 length: 14 amino acids. The V gene's germline CDR1 is SGHRS and CDR2 YFSETQ.

The V gene is TRBV7-2, the J gene TRBJ2-3; the D call of TRBD1 rests on TCRdb alone, since no DNA is present to check it. Germline CDR1 reads SGHTA; CDR2 reads FQGNSA. The CDR3 extends over 16 amino acids. CDR3 residues: CASSYPGRQFGDTQYF.

The V call is TRBV27, the J call TRBJ2-5; lacking DNA, the TRBD1 call made by TCRdb goes unchecked. CDR1 MNHEY and CDR2 SMNVEV come from the germline V gene (reference sequence). The CDR3 extends over 15 amino acids. CDR3: CATAGQGAPGETQYF.

V is TRBV5-5 and J is TRBJ2-1; TCRdb reports TRBD1, a call that lacks DNA to check it against. Germline loops: CDR1 SGHKS, CDR2 YYEKEE (reference sequence). This CDR3 is 16 amino acids long. CDR3: CASSTPGTIEANEQFF.

The chain combines TRBV20-1 with TRBJ2-5; TCRdb's assignment of TRBD1 cannot be checked, as there is no DNA. CDR3 length equals 14 residues. Germline assignment: CDR1 DFQATT and CDR2 SNEGSKA (reference sequence). CDR3 amino acids: CSANYGTGLETQYF.

The chain carries TRBV24-1 and TRBJ2-2; TCRdb calls TRBD1, which cannot be checked without DNA. The CDR3 length is 15 residues. Germline V gene lookup returns CDR1 KGHDR and CDR2 SFDVKD. The CDR3 is CATSPGTGAPGELFF.

This chain connects TRBV29-1 to TRBJ1-2; without DNA, the TCRdb call of TRBD1 cannot be checked. Germline-derived CDR1 and CDR2 are SQVTM and ANQGSEA. The length of the CDR3 is 14 residues. CDR3 region: CSVEELGTGYGYTF.

The chain carries TRBV12-3 or TRBV12-4 and TRBJ2-5. The CDR3 consists of 15 residues. The CDR3 protein is CASSLLGGSGETQYF.

This chain uses TRBV5-5 with TRBJ2-1. This CDR3 has 15 amino acids. The germline V gene encodes CDR1 SGHKS and CDR2 YYEKEE (reference sequence). The CDR3 sequence: CASSFLQRLDNEQFF.

The chain uses TRBV5-1 and TRBJ1-2. The CDR3 is made up of 13 amino acids. Looked up from germline, CDR1 is SGHRS and CDR2 is YFSETQ. The CDR3 loop is CASSLEAPYGYTF.

The V call is TRBV5-5, the J call TRBJ1-6; the D call of TRBD1 rests on TCRdb alone, since no DNA is present to check it. This CDR3 contains 17 residues. Germline CDR1 is SGHKS and CDR2 is YYEKEE (reference sequence). The CDR3 loop is CASSLDPRTGGYSPLHF.

J is TRBJ2-1 and V is TRBV3-1. Per the germline V gene, CDR1 is LGHDT and CDR2 is YNNKEL (reference sequence). The length of the CDR3 is 15 residues. The CDR3 sequence: CASSQDRGYYNEQFF.

The V gene is TRBV23-1, the J gene TRBJ2-7; TCRdb's assignment of TRBD1 cannot be checked, as there is no DNA. TRBV23-1 counts as an open reading frame of uncertain function. The CDR3 has 16 amino acids. This CDR3 reads CASSQSRNSRAYEQYF.

The gene calls are TRBV20-1 and TRBJ2-1; TCRdb picks TRBD1, but there is no DNA to check that call. The CDR3 is 13 residues long. Germline V gene lookup returns CDR1 DFQATT and CDR2 SNEGSKA (reference sequence). CDR3 sequence: CSAPGRGHGEQFF.

The chain carries TRBV6-1 and TRBJ2-5; without DNA, the TCRdb call of TRBD2 cannot be checked. Per germline, CDR1 MNHNS and CDR2 SASEGT. This CDR3 has 15 residues. The CDR3: CASSGLGRARETQYF.

V is TRBV12-3 or TRBV12-4 and J is TRBJ2-2. The CDR3 totals 15 residues. This CDR3 is CASRPTRIYTGELFF.

The V call is TRBV2, the J call TRBJ1-2. In germline, CDR1 is SNHLY, CDR2 FYNNEI. The CDR3 spans 16 residues. The CDR3 loop reads CASSESSWLREGGYTF.

This rearrangement joins TRBV4-1 to TRBJ1-6; TCRdb reports TRBD1, a call that lacks DNA to check it against. Germline CDR1 is MGHRA and CDR2 is YSYEKL. The CDR3 has 14 amino acids. The CDR3 region is CASSPPGGSSPLHF.

The J gene is TRBJ1-2, the V gene TRBV10-3; without DNA, the TCRdb call of TRBD1 cannot be checked. This CDR3 is 12 amino acids long. From germline, CDR1 is ENHRY and CDR2 SYGVKD. The chain's CDR3 is CATAPANYGYTF.

The V call is TRBV29-1, the J call TRBJ2-2; the D call of TRBD2 rests on TCRdb alone, since no DNA is present to check it. The CDR3 is 15 residues long. Germline values: CDR1 SQVTM, CDR2 ANQGSEA. This CDR3 is CSVVLADTNTGELFF.

The chain links TRBV3-1 to TRBJ2-2; the TCRdb D gene call, TRBD1, has no DNA to confirm it. This CDR3 has 17 amino acids. Germline CDR1 is LGHDT and CDR2 is YNNKEL (reference sequence). The CDR3 here is CASSQGGTFANTGELFF.

The chain joins TRBV24-1 to TRBJ2-2; lacking DNA, the TRBD2 call made by TCRdb goes unchecked. From germline, CDR1 is KGHDR and CDR2 SFDVKD. The CDR3 has 15 amino acids. The CDR3 sequence: CATSQKLAPTGELFF.

The chain is built from TRBV7-9 and TRBJ2-1; checking the TCRdb D call of TRBD1 is not possible without DNA. CDR1 and CDR2 from the germline V gene are SEHNR and FQNEAQ (reference sequence). The CDR3 runs 13 residues. CDR3 region: CASSIPSTQEQFF.

The chain links TRBV29-1 to TRBJ2-1; TCRdb's D call, TRBD2, is unchecked because there is no DNA. The germline CDR1 and CDR2 sequences are SQVTM and ANQGSEA. The CDR3 extends over 16 amino acids. CDR3 in amino acids: CSVVERRSSSYNEQFF.

The chain employs TRBV13 and TRBJ2-4; TCRdb designates TRBD1, a call that cannot be tested without DNA. CDR1 and CDR2 (germline): PRHDT, FYEKMQ (reference sequence). This CDR3 comprises 14 residues. CDR3 protein: CASSLIGQKNIQYF.

The J gene is TRBJ2-5, the V gene TRBV5-1; checking the TCRdb D call of TRBD1 is not possible without DNA. The germline CDR1 and CDR2 sequences are SGHRS and YFSETQ. The CDR3 has 15 amino acids. The CDR3 here is CASSFLQVPQETQYF.